This TCR beta chain is drawn from a study of blood T cell repertoires in COVID-19. About the research overall: Samples representing acute and convalescent COVID-19 were sourced from the United States, Italy and Spain. PBMCs, B-cell-depleted T cells, or T cells provided the cDNA or gDNA that made up the material.

Per the study methods: Reference gene primer amplification gave estimated nucleated cell counts. TCRdb's copy holds only in-frame clones and misses some; the assay was immunoSEQ multiplex PCR. V, J and clone size derive from that table, while D and trimming were established from the DNA sequence. The sample holds more than 85,000 clones; about 80% are singletons and the top ten take 3.5% to 5%. Germline V gives CDR1 SEHNR, CDR2 FQNEAQ (reference sequence). The CDR3 is made up of 17 amino acids. V shed 5 bases and J shed 0 bases, with 17 bases lying between them. The genes are TRBV7-9 and TRBJ2-1; D might be TRBD2 (6 bases). The TCR comes from a man aged 60-69 years with acute or convalescent COVID-19. The sequenced sample was peripheral blood. CDR3 in amino acids: CASSPDPGVSSYNEQFF. DNA for the CDR3: TGTGCCAGCAGCCCCGACCCGGGGGTGAGCTCCTACAATGAGCAGTTCTTC.